These 3 T cell receptor beta chains share one sample of origin, sequenced in a study of T cells in localized non-small cell lung cancer. TCRdb's table, derived via immunoSEQ multiplex PCR, lists solely in-frame clones and lacks some. Of about 8,000 clones listed, 70% to 90% are singletons. The specimen was peripheral blood, collected before any cancer treatment. The receptors stem from a male donor aged 60 or older with stage III lung adenocarcinoma.

The V and J genes are TRBV28 and TRBJ1-1; TRBD1 matches at 7 bases. The germline V gene encodes CDR1 MDHEN and CDR2 SYDVKM. The length of the CDR3 is 15 residues. V gave up 6 bases and J gave up 1 base; unmatched junction bases: 8. CDR3 DNA: TGTGCCAGCAGACTCCTCGGGACAGCGAACACTGAAGCTTTCTTT. It codes for CASRLLGTANTEAFF.

The CDR3 region has the DNA TGTGCCAGCAGTTTTACAGGGGGCAATCAGCCCCAGCATTTT. This codes for CASSFTGGNQPQHF. The chain has TRBV27 and TRBJ1-5; 7 bases are shared with TRBD1. From germline, CDR1 is MNHEY and CDR2 SMNVEV (reference sequence). The ends lost 3 bases at V and 2 bases at J; junction bases unmatched: 1. The CDR3 totals 14 residues.

The chain joins TRBV7-9 to TRBJ2-1; TRBD2 agrees at 11 bases. The germline gives CDR1 SEHNR, CDR2 FQNEAQ (reference sequence). The junction had 3 bases not matched to a gene; V was cut back by 5 bases and J by 3 bases. The CDR3 contains 15 residues. Written as DNA, the CDR3 is TGTGCCAGCAGCCCCGGGACTAGCGGCTACAATGAGCAGTTCTTC. Its protein product is CASSPGTSGYNEQFF.